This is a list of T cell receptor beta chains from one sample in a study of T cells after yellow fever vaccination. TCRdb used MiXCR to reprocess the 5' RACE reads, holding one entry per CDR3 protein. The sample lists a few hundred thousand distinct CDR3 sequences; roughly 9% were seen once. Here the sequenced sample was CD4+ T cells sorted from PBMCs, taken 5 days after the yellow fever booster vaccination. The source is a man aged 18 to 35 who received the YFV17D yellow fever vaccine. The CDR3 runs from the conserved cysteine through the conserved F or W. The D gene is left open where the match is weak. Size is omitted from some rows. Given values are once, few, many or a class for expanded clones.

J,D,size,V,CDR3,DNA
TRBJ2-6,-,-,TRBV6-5,CASSYGQAGANVLTF,TGTGCCAGCAGTTACGGGCAGGCTGGGGCCAACGTCCTGACTTTC
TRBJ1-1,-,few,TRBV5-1,CASSQGVSWTEAFF,TGCGCCAGTTCCCAAGGGGTAAGCTGGACTGAAGCTTTCTTT
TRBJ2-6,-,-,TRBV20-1,CSAVMQDSGANVLTF,TGCAGTGCGGTTATGCAAGACTCTGGGGCCAACGTCCTGACTTTC
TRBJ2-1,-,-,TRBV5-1,CASSLTLGAYNEQFF,TGCGCCAGCAGCTTAACATTGGGGGCCTACAATGAGCAGTTCTTC
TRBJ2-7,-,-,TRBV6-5,CASTVGGEQYF,TGTGCCAGCACCGTCGGGGGCGAGCAGTACTTC
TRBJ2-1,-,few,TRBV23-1,CASLPVWRGGSYNEQFF,TGCGCCAGCCTACCTGTTTGGCGGGGTGGGTCCTACAATGAGCAGTTCTTC
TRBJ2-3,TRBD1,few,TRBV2,CAKGQDTDTQYF,TGTGCCAAAGGACAGGACACAGATACGCAGTATTTT
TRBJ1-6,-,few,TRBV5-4,CASSSPQVYLSSPLHF,TGTGCCAGCAGCTCCCCTCAGGTGTATTTAAGTTCACCCCTCCACTTT
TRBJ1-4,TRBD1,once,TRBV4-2,CASSQQGQGGEKLFF,TGTGCCAGCAGCCAACAGGGACAGGGGGGTGAAAAACTGTTTTTT
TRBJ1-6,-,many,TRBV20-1,CSAREKTGVDNSPLHF,TGCAGTGCTAGAGAGAAAACAGGCGTCGATAATTCACCCCTCCACTTT
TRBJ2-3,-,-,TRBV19,CASSPLDSRDTQYF,TGTGCCAGTAGTCCCCTGGACAGTCGGGATACGCAGTATTTT
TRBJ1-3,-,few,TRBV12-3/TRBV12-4,CASNRTPNTIYF,TGTGCCAGCAATAGAACTCCGAATACCATATATTTT
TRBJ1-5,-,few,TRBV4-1,CASSQDSGVLGDQPQHF,TGCGCCAGCAGCCAAGATTCAGGGGTTTTGGGGGATCAGCCCCAGCATTTT
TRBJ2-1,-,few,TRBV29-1,CSVRSGGSTYNEQFF,TGCAGCGTCCGGTCCGGGGGCTCGACCTACAATGAGCAGTTCTTC
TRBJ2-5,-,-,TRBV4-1,CASSQEKGRRETQYF,TGCGCCAGCAGCCAAGAAAAGGGGAGAAGAGAGACCCAGTACTTC
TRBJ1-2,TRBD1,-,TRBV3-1,CASSHTGGDSNYGYTF,TGTGCCAGCAGCCATACAGGGGGCGATTCTAACTATGGCTACACCTTC
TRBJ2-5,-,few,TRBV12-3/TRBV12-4,CASSFGRETQYF,TGTGCCAGCAGTTTTGGACGGGAGACCCAGTACTTC
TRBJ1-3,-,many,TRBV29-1,CSVVRDTSSGNTIYF,TGCAGCGTGGTGCGGGACACATCCTCTGGAAACACCATATATTTT
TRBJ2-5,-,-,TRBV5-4,CASSFPEGETQYF,TGTGCCAGCAGCTTCCCGGAGGGAGAGACCCAGTACTTC
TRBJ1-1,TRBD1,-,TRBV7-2,CASSFGTGATEAFF,TGTGCCAGCAGCTTTGGGACAGGGGCCACTGAAGCTTTCTTT
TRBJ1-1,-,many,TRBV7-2,CASSLEGGDTEAFF,TGTGCCAGCAGCTTAGAAGGGGGGGACACTGAAGCTTTCTTT
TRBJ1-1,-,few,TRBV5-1,CASSLSRVSNTEAFF,TGCGCCAGCAGCCTTAGTAGGGTGTCGAACACTGAAGCTTTCTTT
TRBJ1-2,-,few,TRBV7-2,CASSLVVQGHAGYTF,TGTGCCAGCAGCTTAGTAGTCCAGGGCCACGCTGGCTACACCTTC
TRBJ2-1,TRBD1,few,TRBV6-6,CASSWGQGAYNEQFF,TGTGCCAGCAGTTGGGGACAGGGGGCCTACAATGAGCAGTTCTTC
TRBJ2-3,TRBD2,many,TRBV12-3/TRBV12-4,CASSLGGLALDTQYF,TGTGCCAGCAGTTTAGGGGGACTAGCGCTAGATACGCAGTATTTT
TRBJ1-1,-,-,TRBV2,CASSEVPRAEAFF,TGTGCCAGCAGTGAAGTGCCTCGCGCTGAAGCTTTCTTT
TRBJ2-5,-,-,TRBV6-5,CASSYSSGPIETQYF,TGTGCCAGCAGTTACTCGTCAGGTCCCATTGAGACCCAGTACTTC
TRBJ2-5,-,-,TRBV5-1,CASSLETGPEETQYF,TGCGCCAGCAGCTTGGAGACAGGCCCTGAAGAGACCCAGTACTTC
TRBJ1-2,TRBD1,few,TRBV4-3,CASSQERQGFGYTF,TGCGCCAGCAGCCAAGAAAGACAGGGGTTTGGCTACACCTTC
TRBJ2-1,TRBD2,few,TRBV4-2,CASSQDLGLAGDEQFF,TGTGCCAGCAGCCAAGATCTTGGGCTTGCGGGGGACGAGCAGTTCTTC
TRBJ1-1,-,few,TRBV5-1,CASSPRGGDTEAFF,TGCGCCAGCAGCCCGAGGGGGGGTGATACTGAAGCTTTCTTT